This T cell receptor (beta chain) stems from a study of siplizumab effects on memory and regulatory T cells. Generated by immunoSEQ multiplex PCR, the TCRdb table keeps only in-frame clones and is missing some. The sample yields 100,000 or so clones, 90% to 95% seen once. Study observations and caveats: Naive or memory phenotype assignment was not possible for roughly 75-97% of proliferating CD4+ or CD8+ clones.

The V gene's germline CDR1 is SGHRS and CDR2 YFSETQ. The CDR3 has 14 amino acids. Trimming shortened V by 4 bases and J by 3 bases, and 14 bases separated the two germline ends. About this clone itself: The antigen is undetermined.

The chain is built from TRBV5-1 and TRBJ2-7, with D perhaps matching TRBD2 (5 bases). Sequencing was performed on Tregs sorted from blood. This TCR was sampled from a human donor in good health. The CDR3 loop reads CASSPRTVNYEQYF. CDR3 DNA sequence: TGCGCCAGCAGCCCTCGGACTGTTAACTACGAGCAGTACTTC.